This TCR beta chain was sequenced for a study of T cell repertoires in cytomegalovirus infection. Study context: Public TCR beta signatures indicated both CMV infection and matching HLA type.

From the reads, TCRdb called clonotypes with MiXCR, one entry per CDR3 protein. The repertoire includes about 490,000 distinct CDR3 sequences, 26% of them detected once, and less than 15% sits in the top ten. The length of the CDR3 is 14 residues. Germline loops: CDR1 SGHNT, CDR2 YENEEA. The junction had 8 bases not matched to a gene; V was cut back by 5 bases and J by 4 bases. Points from the study as a whole: Cumulative public TCR beta family frequency identified CMV carriers with the relevant HLA. The ex vivo response showed dominance by HLA-C-restricted CMV-specific TCR beta clonotypes.

Turning to this clonotype: The antigen remains unidentified.

The rearrangement joins TRBV11-3 to TRBJ2-7; 7 bases map to TRBD1. This TCR came from a human donor in good health (CMV status not recorded). Some clones in this sample may be carry-over from other donors' samples. The sequenced sample consisted of PBMCs. This chain's CDR3 is CASSPPGQQYEQYF. CDR3 nucleotide sequence: TGTGCCAGCAGCCCCCCGGGACAGCAATACGAGCAGTACTTC.